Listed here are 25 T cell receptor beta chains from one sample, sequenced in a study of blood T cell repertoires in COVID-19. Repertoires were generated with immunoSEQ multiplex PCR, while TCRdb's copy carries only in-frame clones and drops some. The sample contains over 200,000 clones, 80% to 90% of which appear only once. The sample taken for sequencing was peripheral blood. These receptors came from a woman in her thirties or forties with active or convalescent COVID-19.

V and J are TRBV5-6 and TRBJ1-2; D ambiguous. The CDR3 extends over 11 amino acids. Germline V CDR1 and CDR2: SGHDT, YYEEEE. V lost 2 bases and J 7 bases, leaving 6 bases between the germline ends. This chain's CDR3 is CASSFGGGYTF. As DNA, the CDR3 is TGTGCCAGCAGCTTCGGCGGTGGCTACACCTTC.

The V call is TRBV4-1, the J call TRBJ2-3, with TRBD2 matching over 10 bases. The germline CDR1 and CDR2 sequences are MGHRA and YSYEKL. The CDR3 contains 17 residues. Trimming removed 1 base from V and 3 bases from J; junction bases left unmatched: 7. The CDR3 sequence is CASSQGSGRGGTDTQYF. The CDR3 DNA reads TGCGCCAGCAGCCAAGGGAGCGGGAGGGGTGGGACAGATACGCAGTATTTT.

CDR3 loop: CASSYQGSNQPQHF. The CDR3 nucleotides are TGTGCCAGCAGTTACCAGGGTAGCAATCAGCCCCAGCATTTT. The rearrangement links TRBV6-5 to TRBJ1-5; tentatively, D is TRBD1 (5 bases). Per the germline V gene, CDR1 is MNHEY and CDR2 is SVGAGI. This CDR3 comprises 14 residues. V shed 2 bases and J shed 0 bases, with 5 bases lying between them.

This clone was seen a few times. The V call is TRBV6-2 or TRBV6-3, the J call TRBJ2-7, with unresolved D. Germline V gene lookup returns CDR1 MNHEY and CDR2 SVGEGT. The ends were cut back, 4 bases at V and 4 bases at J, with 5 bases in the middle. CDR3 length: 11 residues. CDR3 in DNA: TGTGCCAGCAGTTTTTCGTACGAGCAGTACTTC. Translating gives CASSFSYEQYF.

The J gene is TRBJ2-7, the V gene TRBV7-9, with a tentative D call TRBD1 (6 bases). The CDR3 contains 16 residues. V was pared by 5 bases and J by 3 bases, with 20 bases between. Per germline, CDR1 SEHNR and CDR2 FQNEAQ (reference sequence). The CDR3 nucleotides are TGTGCCAGCAGCCCAAGGACAGTGGGGCCCTACTACGAGCAGTACTTC. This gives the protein CASSPRTVGPYYEQYF. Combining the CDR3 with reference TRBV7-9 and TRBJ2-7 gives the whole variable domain DTGVSQNPRHKITKRGQNVTFRCDPISEHNRLYWYRQTLGQGPEFLTYFQNEAQLEKSRLLSDRFSAERPKGSFSTLEIQRTEQGDSAMYLCASSPRTVGPYYEQYFGPGTRLTVT.

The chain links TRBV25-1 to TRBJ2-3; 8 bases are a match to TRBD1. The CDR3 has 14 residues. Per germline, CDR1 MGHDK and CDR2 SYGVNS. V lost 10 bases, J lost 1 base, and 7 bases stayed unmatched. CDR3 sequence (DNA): TGTGCCACCTCGGACAGGGACGGCACAGATACGCAGTATTTT. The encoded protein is CATSDRDGTDTQYF.

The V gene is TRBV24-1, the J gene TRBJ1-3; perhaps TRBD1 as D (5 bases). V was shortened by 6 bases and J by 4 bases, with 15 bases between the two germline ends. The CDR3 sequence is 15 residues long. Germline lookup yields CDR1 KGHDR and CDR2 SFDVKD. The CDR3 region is CATSFGHLGGNTIYF. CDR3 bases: TGTGCCACCAGTTTCGGACATCTCGGCGGAAACACCATATATTTT.

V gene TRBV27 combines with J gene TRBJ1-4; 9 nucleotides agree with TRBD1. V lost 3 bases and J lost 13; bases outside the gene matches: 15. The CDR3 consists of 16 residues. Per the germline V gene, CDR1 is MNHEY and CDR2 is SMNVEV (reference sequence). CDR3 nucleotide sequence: TGTGCCAGCAGTTTCGGGTACGGGACAGGGAATGGTGTACTGTTTTTT. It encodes CASSFGYGTGNGVLFF.

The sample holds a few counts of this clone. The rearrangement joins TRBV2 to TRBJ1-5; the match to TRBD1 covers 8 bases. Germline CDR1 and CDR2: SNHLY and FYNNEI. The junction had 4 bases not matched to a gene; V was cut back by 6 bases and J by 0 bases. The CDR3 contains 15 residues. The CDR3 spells CASRDGQGSNQPQHF. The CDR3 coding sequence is TGTGCCAGCAGAGACGGACAGGGTAGCAATCAGCCCCAGCATTTT.

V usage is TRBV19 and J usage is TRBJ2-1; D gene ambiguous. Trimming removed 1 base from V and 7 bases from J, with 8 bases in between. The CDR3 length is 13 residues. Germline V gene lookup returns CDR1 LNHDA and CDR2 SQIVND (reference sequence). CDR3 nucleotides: TGTGCCAGTAGTATAGGTTCCCTTAATGAGCAGTTCTTC. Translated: CASSIGSLNEQFF.

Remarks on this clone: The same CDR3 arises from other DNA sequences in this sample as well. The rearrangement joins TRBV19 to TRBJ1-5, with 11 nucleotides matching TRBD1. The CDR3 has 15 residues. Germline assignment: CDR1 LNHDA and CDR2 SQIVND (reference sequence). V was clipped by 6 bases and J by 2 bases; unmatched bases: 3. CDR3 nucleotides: TGTGCCAGTAGGGGGGGACAGGGGGGCAATCAGCCCCAGCATTTT. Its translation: CASRGGQGGNQPQHF.

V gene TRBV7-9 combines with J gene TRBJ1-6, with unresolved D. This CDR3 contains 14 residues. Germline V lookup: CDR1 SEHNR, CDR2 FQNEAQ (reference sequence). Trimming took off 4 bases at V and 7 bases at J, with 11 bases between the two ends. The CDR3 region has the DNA TGTGCCAGCAGCTCCATACTTGAGAATTCACCCCTCCACTTT. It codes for CASSSILENSPLHF.

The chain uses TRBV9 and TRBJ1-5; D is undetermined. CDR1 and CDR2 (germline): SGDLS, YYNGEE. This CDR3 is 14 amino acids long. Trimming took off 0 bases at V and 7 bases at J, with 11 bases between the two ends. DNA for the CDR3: TGTGCCAGCAGCGTAGACTTAGGGAGGCAGCCCCAGCATTTT. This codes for CASSVDLGRQPQHF.

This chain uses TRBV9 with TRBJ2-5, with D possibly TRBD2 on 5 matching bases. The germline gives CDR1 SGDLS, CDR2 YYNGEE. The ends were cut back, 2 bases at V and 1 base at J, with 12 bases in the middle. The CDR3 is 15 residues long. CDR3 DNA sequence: TGTGCCAGCAGCGTTTCCACGGGGTTCCAAGAGACCCAGTACTTC. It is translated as CASSVSTGFQETQYF.

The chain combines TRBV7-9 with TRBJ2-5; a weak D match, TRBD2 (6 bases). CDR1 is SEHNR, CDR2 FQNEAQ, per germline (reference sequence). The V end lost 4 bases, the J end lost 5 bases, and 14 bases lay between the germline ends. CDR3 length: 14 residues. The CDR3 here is CASSSSDLAETQYF. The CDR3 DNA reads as TGTGCCAGCAGCTCCTCGGACCTAGCGGAGACCCAGTACTTC.

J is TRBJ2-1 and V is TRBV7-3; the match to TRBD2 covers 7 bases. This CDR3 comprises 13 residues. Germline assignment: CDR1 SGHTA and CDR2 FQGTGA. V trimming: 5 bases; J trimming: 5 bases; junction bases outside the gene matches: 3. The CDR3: CASSMGLNNEQFF. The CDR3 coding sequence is TGTGCCAGCAGCATGGGACTAAACAATGAGCAGTTCTTC. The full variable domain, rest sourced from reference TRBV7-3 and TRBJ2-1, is GAGVSQTPSNKVTEKGKYVELRCDPISGHTALYWYRQSLGQGPEFLIYFQGTGAADDSGLPNDRFFAVRPEGSVSTLKIQRTERGDSAVYLCASSMGLNNEQFFGPGTRLTVL.

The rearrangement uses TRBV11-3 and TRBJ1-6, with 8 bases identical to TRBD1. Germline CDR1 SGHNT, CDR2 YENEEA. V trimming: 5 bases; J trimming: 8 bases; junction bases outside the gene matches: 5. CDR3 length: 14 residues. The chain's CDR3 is CASSLGQAYSPLHF. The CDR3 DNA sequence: TGTGCCAGCAGCCTGGGACAGGCTTATTCACCCCTCCACTTT.

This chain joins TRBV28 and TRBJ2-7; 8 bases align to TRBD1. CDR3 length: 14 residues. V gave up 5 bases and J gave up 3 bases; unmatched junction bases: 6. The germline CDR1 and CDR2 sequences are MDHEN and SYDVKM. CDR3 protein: CASSLLDRDYEQYF. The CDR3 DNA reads TGTGCCAGCAGTCTCCTGGACAGGGACTACGAGCAGTACTTC. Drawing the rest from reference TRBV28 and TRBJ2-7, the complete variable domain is DVKVTQSSRYLVKRTGEKVFLECVQDMDHENMFWYRQDPGLGLRLIYFSYDVKMKEKGDIPEGYSVSREKKERFSLILESASTNQTSMYLCASSLLDRDYEQYFGPGTRLTVT.

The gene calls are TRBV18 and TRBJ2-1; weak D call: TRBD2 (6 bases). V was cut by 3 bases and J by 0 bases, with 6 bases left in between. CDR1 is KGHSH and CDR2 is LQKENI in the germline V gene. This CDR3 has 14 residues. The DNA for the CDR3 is TGTGCCAGCTCACCCGGGGGCTCCTACAATGAGCAGTTCTTC. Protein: CASSPGGSYNEQFF.

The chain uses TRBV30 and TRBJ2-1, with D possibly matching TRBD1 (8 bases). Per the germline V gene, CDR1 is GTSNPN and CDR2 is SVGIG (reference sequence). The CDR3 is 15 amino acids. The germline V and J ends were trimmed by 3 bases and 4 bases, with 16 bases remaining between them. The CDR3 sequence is CAWRQQGGVYNEQFF. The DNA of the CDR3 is TGTGCCTGGAGACAACAGGGGGGGGTATACAATGAGCAGTTCTTC.

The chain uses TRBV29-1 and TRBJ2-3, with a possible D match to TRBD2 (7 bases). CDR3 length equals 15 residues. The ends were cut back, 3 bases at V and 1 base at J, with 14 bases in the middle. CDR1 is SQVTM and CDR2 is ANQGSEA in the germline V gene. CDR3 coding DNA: TGCAGCGTTGAGTCGACGGGGGGCCGCACAGATACGCAGTATTTT. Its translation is CSVESTGGRTDTQYF.

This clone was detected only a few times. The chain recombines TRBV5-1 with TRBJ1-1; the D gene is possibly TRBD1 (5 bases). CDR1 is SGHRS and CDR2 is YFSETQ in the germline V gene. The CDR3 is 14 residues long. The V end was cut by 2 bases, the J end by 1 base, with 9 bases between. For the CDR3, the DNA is TGCGCCAGCAGCTTCCGGGACTCGAACACTGAAGCTTTCTTT. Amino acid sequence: CASSFRDSNTEAFF.

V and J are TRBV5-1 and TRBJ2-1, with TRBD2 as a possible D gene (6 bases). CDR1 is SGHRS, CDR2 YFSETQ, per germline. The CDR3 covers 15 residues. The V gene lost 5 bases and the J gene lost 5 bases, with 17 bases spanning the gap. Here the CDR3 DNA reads TGCGCCAGCAGGGACCCCGGGACTGCTGACAATGAGCAGTTCTTC. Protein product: CASRDPGTADNEQFF.

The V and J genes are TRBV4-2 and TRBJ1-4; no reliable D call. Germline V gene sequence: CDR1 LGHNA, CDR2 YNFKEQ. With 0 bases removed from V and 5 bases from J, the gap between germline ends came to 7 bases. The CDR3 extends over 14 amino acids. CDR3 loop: CASSQDKQNEKLFF. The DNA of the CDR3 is TGTGCCAGCAGCCAAGATAAACAAAATGAAAAACTGTTTTTT.

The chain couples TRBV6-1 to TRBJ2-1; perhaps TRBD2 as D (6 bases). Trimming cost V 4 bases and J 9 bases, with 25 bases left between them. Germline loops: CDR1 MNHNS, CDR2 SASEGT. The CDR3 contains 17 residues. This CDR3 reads CASSVVWGDSPGAEQFF. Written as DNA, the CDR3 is TGTGCCAGCAGTGTGGTTTGGGGGGATTCCCCGGGTGCTGAGCAGTTCTTC.